The 32 T cell receptor beta chains in this list originate from one sample, sequenced in a study of blood T cells in healthy people across ages. Through a sample-barcoded 5' primer and a J-beta primer mix, a second PCR was run for roughly 7 to 11 cycles. TCRdb fed the 5' RACE reads into MiXCR, producing one record per CDR3 protein. The sample has about 560,000 distinct CDR3 sequences, around 27% seen once; the top ten hold 3.6%. These data are also associated with another study on T cells of mothers and their children.

The sample consisted of blood. These receptors all stem from a boy between 2 and 10 years old in good health.

The chain recombines TRBV20-1 with TRBJ1-3; TRBD1 matches 7 bases. Trimming removed 2 bases from V and 2 bases from J; junction bases left unmatched: 3. Germline CDR1 and CDR2: DFQATT and SNEGSKA (reference sequence). The CDR3 consists of 14 residues. The CDR3: CSARWQGAGNTIYF. As DNA, the CDR3 is TGCAGTGCTAGATGGCAGGGGGCTGGAAACACCATATATTTT.

This chain uses TRBV5-1 with TRBJ2-1, with 7 bases matching TRBD2. V was pared by 0 bases and J by 7 bases, with 10 bases of the junction left unmatched. The germline V gene has CDR1 SGHRS and CDR2 YFSETQ. The CDR3 extends over 16 amino acids. In nucleotides, the CDR3 is TGCGCCAGCAGCTTGGGGGAGGGGACTTTTGGGAATGAGCAGTTCTTC. Translated: CASSLGEGTFGNEQFF.

This clonotype has more than one count but fewer than ten. This chain uses TRBV2 with TRBJ1-1; possible D gene TRBD1, 5 bases. This CDR3 spans 13 amino acids. CDR1 and CDR2 (germline): SNHLY, FYNNEI. V was cut by 6 bases and J by 6 bases, with 14 bases left in between. CDR3 nucleotides: TGTGCCAGCAGAGGGCAGGGATTCTCTGAAGCTTTCTTT. Protein: CASRGQGFSEAFF.

The table lists this clonotype with a few counts. The chain carries TRBV20-1 and TRBJ1-1; a possible D gene is TRBD1 (6 bases). The CDR3 extends over 13 amino acids. V gave up 3 bases and J gave up 3 bases, with 11 bases separating them. Germline CDR1 reads DFQATT; CDR2 reads SNEGSKA (reference sequence). CDR3 sequence (DNA): TGCAGTGCTAGGGGCCAGGGGTACACTGAAGCTTTCTTT. It translates to CSARGQGYTEAFF.

The chain recombines TRBV12-3 or TRBV12-4 with TRBJ2-3, with TRBD2 matching 14 bases. The CDR3 has 19 residues. V was clipped by 3 bases and J by 1 base; unmatched bases: 9. The DNA for the CDR3 is TGTGCCAGCAGTTTGTCTTGGACTAGCGGGGGGCCACGCACAGATACGCAGTATTTT. This sequence encodes CASSLSWTSGGPRTDTQYF.

The chain couples TRBV5-4 to TRBJ2-5; the D is unclear. V was shortened by 2 bases and J by 4 bases, with 12 bases between the two germline ends. Germline-derived CDR1 and CDR2 are SGHNT and YYREEE (reference sequence). CDR3 length: 14 residues. The CDR3 DNA reads as TGTGCCAGCAGCTTAAAGTTCTCTGGAGAGACCCAGTACTTC. Amino acids: CASSLKFSGETQYF. Supplemented by reference TRBV5-4 and TRBJ2-5, the full variable domain reads ETGVTQSPTHLIKTRGQQVTLRCSSQSGHNTVSWYQQALGQGPQFIFQYYREEENGRGNFPPRFSGLQFPNYSSELNVNALELDDSALYLCASSLKFSGETQYFGPGTRLLVL.

This clonotype was detected once. CDR3 loop: CATKLRRHSYNEQFF. CDR3 nucleotide sequence: TGTGCCACCAAACTCCGCCGGCATTCCTACAATGAGCAGTTCTTC. The chain carries TRBV12-3 or TRBV12-4 and TRBJ2-1; D uncertain. Trimming removed 10 bases at V and 1 base at J, with 17 bases between. The CDR3 length is 15 residues.

V is TRBV20-1 and J is TRBJ2-4, with TRBD2 matching 10 bases. V shed 5 bases, J shed 3 bases, and the junction held 7 bases outside the gene matches. Germline V gives CDR1 DFQATT, CDR2 SNEGSKA (reference sequence). This CDR3 comprises 15 residues. The CDR3 here is CSAVHLAGVKNIQYF. CDR3 DNA sequence: TGCAGTGCTGTACACCTAGCGGGAGTCAAAAACATTCAGTACTTC.

Comments on this clonotype: No conserved phenylalanine or tryptophan is present at the end of the CDR3, so a read error is the likely explanation. V and J are TRBV7-9 and TRBJ2-3; possible D gene TRBD2, 5 bases. V lost 3 bases and J 2 bases, leaving 12 bases between the germline ends. Germline CDR1 and CDR2: SEHNR and FQNEAQ (reference sequence). This CDR3 has 15 residues. DNA of the CDR3: TGTGCCAGCAGCTTTGACGGGGATGACACAGATACGCAGTATCTT. Translating gives CASSFDGDDTDTQYL.

The chain carries TRBV3-1 and TRBJ2-4; the D is unclear. CDR3 size: 15 residues. Between the trimmed V and J ends, which lost 3 bases and 0 bases, there was a span of 9 bases. Germline V lookup: CDR1 LGHDT, CDR2 YNNKEL (reference sequence). The CDR3 DNA follows: TGTGCCAGCAGCCAGGAAACGGTAGCCAAAAACATTCAGTACTTC. Its protein product is CASSQETVAKNIQYF.

This clonotype was counted between two and nine times. The V and J genes are TRBV19 and TRBJ2-3; perhaps D is TRBD1 or TRBD2 (5 bases each). This CDR3 has 15 residues. Germline V gives CDR1 LNHDA, CDR2 SQIVND (reference sequence). V was cut by 2 bases and J by 1 base, with 10 bases left in between. The CDR3 nucleotides read TGTGCCAGTAGTATAAACCCGGGACGCACAGATACGCAGTATTTT. Amino acids: CASSINPGRTDTQYF.

The CDR3 DNA is TGCGCCAGCAGCCAAGATGCGGGAGGGAACAATGAGCAGTTCTTC. This sequence encodes CASSQDAGGNNEQFF. J is TRBJ2-5 and V is TRBV4-1, with 9 nucleotides matching TRBD2. The end of the DNA aligns better with TRBJ2-1, so the J call may be wrong. This CDR3 spans 15 amino acids. The germline gives CDR1 MGHRA, CDR2 YSYEKL.

This sequence joins TRBV20-1 and TRBJ2-7; 8 bases are shared with TRBD2. V shed 5 bases and J 0 bases; nucleotides not matched to a gene: 9. This CDR3 spans 15 amino acids. Looked up from germline, CDR1 is DFQATT and CDR2 is SNEGSKA (reference sequence). In DNA form, the CDR3 reads TGCAGTGCTCCCCCCTCTAGCGGGTACTCCTACGAGCAGTACTTC. Amino acid sequence: CSAPPSSGYSYEQYF.

The gene calls are TRBV9 and TRBJ1-6; 7 bases line up with TRBD1. From germline, CDR1 is SGDLS and CDR2 YYNGEE. V lost 0 bases, J lost 7 bases, and 4 bases stayed unmatched. This CDR3 is 15 amino acids long. The chain's CDR3 is CASSVDPGQNSPLHF. As DNA, the CDR3 is TGTGCCAGCAGCGTAGATCCGGGACAGAATTCACCCCTCCACTTT. The full variable domain, completed using reference TRBV9 and TRBJ1-6, is DSGVTQTPKHLITATGQRVTLRCSPRSGDLSVYWYQQSLDQGLQFLIQYYNGEERAKGNILERFSAQQFPDLHSELNLSSLELGDSALYFCASSVDPGQNSPLHFGNGTRLTVT.

This clonotype was seen only a few times. The chain has TRBV7-9 and TRBJ2-1, with D hard to call. The J call may be faulty, since TRBJ2-7 better matches the DNA end. The CDR3 sequence is 14 residues long. Germline loops: CDR1 SEHNR, CDR2 FQNEAQ (reference sequence). CDR3 amino acids: CASSLAIGQYEQYF. CDR3 coding DNA: TGTGCCAGCAGCTTAGCGATAGGGCAATACGAGCAGTACTTC.

A remark on this clonotype: One junction end disagrees with the germline gene, perhaps due to a read error. The chain carries TRBV15 and TRBJ1-4; no reliable D call. The CDR3 consists of 14 residues. Germline assignment: CDR1 LNHNV and CDR2 YYDKDF (reference sequence). The DNA of the CDR3 is TGTGCCGCCAGCAGAGATGGGTCCAGTGAAAAACTGTTTTTT. Translation: CAASRDGSSEKLFF. Looking up the rest from reference TRBV15 and TRBJ1-4 gives the full variable domain: DAMVIQNPRYQVTQFGKPVTLSCSQTLNHNVMYWYQQKSSQAPKLLFHYYDKDFNNEADTPDNFQSRRPNTSFCFLDIRSPGLGDTAMYLCAASRDGSSEKLFFGSGTQLSVL.

The chain couples TRBV27 to TRBJ2-5; D remains unclear. V shed 6 bases and J shed 6 bases, with 14 bases lying between them. CDR3 size: 13 residues. The germline gives CDR1 MNHEY, CDR2 SMNVEV (reference sequence). CDR3 bases: TGTGCCAGCAGCTCCCTTCGGCCGAAGACCCAGTACTTC. This encodes CASSSLRPKTQYF.

This clonotype turned up a few times. The rearrangement uses TRBV7-2 and TRBJ2-5; 16 bases are a match to TRBD2. Trimming took 5 bases from V and 5 from J; bases not matched to a gene: 5. The germline V gene has CDR1 SGHTA and CDR2 FQGNSA. The CDR3 runs to 16 residues. Here the CDR3 reads CASSPGTSGRAETQYF. CDR3 DNA sequence: TGTGCCAGCAGCCCAGGGACTAGCGGGAGGGCGGAGACCCAGTACTTC.

This clonotype has a handful of counts. The chain combines TRBV6-2 or TRBV6-3 with TRBJ1-2, with unresolved D. Germline V CDR1 and CDR2: MNHEY, SVGEGT. The CDR3 is 12 amino acids. V lost 10 bases and J 1 base, leaving 10 bases between the germline ends. The CDR3 spells CATDGNNYGYTF. CDR3 coding DNA: TGTGCCACCGACGGGAATAACTATGGCTACACCTTC.

The gene calls are TRBV2 and TRBJ1-2, with D perhaps TRBD1 (6 bases). CDR3 length: 13 amino acids. V was pared by 10 bases and J by 0 bases, with 12 bases between. Germline CDR1 is SNHLY and CDR2 is FYNNEI. The CDR3 spells CATEQGTNYGYTF. The DNA for the CDR3 is TGTGCCACTGAACAGGGAACTAACTATGGCTACACCTTC.

This sequence joins TRBV20-1 and TRBJ1-6, with a tentative D call TRBD1 (6 bases). Per the germline V gene, CDR1 is DFQATT and CDR2 is SNEGSKA (reference sequence). The CDR3 is 15 residues long. V was cut by 2 bases and J by 7 bases, with 15 bases left in between. DNA of the CDR3: TGCAGTGCTAGAAGCCGTGGGGGACAAAATTCACCCCTCCACTTT. Translation gives CSARSRGGQNSPLHF.

The V gene is TRBV14, the J gene TRBJ1-3; 9 bases map to TRBD1. The junction had 10 bases not matched to a gene; V was cut back by 6 bases and J by 7 bases. Germline V gene sequence: CDR1 SGHDN, CDR2 FVKESK. The CDR3 runs to 15 residues. DNA of the CDR3: TGTGCCAGCAGTTTGCCGGGACAGGGATGGAACACCATATATTTT. It yields the protein CASSLPGQGWNTIYF.

The chain links TRBV19 to TRBJ2-7; 13 positions agree with TRBD2. The germline V gene encodes CDR1 LNHDA and CDR2 SQIVND (reference sequence). The V gene end was trimmed by 11 bases and the J gene end by 0 bases; junction bases not matched to a gene: 7. This CDR3 has 15 residues. CDR3: CAGKGLAGPSYEQYF. The CDR3 coding sequence is TGTGCCGGTAAGGGACTAGCGGGGCCCTCCTACGAGCAGTACTTC.

This chain joins TRBV6-1 and TRBJ2-3; TRBD2 agrees at 8 bases. V gave up 1 base and J gave up 3 bases; unmatched junction bases: 3. Germline V gene lookup returns CDR1 MNHNS and CDR2 SASEGT. The CDR3 totals 15 residues. The CDR3 loop is CASSEGGLGTDTQYF. The CDR3 nucleotides read TGTGCCAGCAGTGAAGGGGGACTAGGAACAGATACGCAGTATTTT.

This clonotype occurred a few times. Just one base apart from a much larger clone, this may be a read error. This chain links TRBV2 with TRBJ2-5, with TRBD1 identical over 7 bases. The germline CDR1 and CDR2 sequences are SNHLY and FYNNEI. The CDR3 contains 12 residues. The trim removed 6 bases at V and 4 bases at J, leaving 2 bases unmatched. CDR3 bases: TGTGCCAGCAGGAGACAGGGAGAGACCCAGTACTTC. The encoded protein is CASRRQGETQYF.

CDR3 bases: TGCAGTGCTGGACTAGTATCATCTTCCAATGAGCAGTTCTTC. This sequence encodes CSAGLVSSSNEQFF. V is TRBV20-1 and J is TRBJ2-5, with 7 bases matching TRBD2. The J call may be wrong; the DNA end is better matched by TRBJ2-1. This CDR3 comprises 14 residues. From germline, CDR1 is DFQATT and CDR2 SNEGSKA (reference sequence).

The rearrangement links TRBV4-3 to TRBJ2-1; D remains ambiguous. The CDR3 is 18 residues long. The ends were cut back, 0 bases at V and 0 bases at J, with 15 bases in the middle. Germline V gene sequence: CDR1 LGHNA, CDR2 YSLEER. CDR3 sequence reads: CASSQEGLAGSSYNEQFF. For the CDR3, the DNA is TGCGCCAGCAGCCAAGAGGGCTTAGCCGGCAGCTCCTACAATGAGCAGTTCTTC.

V usage is TRBV5-1 and J usage is TRBJ1-2; D is unresolved. The CDR3 is 13 amino acids. Deletions cut 7 bases from V and 0 bases from J, with 10 bases between. Germline-derived CDR1 and CDR2 are SGHRS and YFSETQ. CDR3 protein: CASARAANYGYTF. In nucleotides, the CDR3 is TGCGCCAGCGCAAGGGCCGCTAACTATGGCTACACCTTC.

This chain uses TRBV29-1 with TRBJ2-4; D is unresolved. CDR3 length: 12 residues. Trimming removed 7 bases from V and 3 bases from J, with 10 bases in between. Germline CDR1 SQVTM, CDR2 ANQGSEA. CDR3 bases: TGCAGCGCAAGGAGCGACAAAAACATTCAGTACTTC. As protein: CSARSDKNIQYF.

Points on this clonotype: A junction end diverges from the germline sequence, so it may reflect a read error. The V call is TRBV29-1, the J call TRBJ2-5, with 7 bases matching TRBD2. The length of the CDR3 is 12 residues. Per germline, CDR1 SQVTM and CDR2 ANQGSEA. CDR3 loop: CSVIGREETLYF. The CDR3 coding sequence is TGCAGCGTCATTGGGAGGGAGGAGACCCTGTACTTC.

This clonotype came up a few times. The gene calls are TRBV20-1 and TRBJ2-1; no firm D call. The assigned J gene may be wrong: the sequence end matches TRBJ2-7 better. CDR3 length equals 12 residues. CDR1 is DFQATT and CDR2 is SNEGSKA in the germline V gene (reference sequence). The CDR3 here is CSASWAGDEQYF. The CDR3 bases are TGCAGTGCTAGCTGGGCAGGAGACGAGCAGTACTTC.

With respect to this clonotype: This may be a read error: a much more frequent sequence differs by one nucleotide. V usage is TRBV10-3 and J usage is TRBJ2-5; TRBD2 matches at 10 bases. The V gene end was trimmed by 10 bases and the J gene end by 3 bases; junction bases not matched to a gene: 5. The germline V gene encodes CDR1 ENHRY and CDR2 SYGVKD. The CDR3 length is 13 residues. The CDR3 here is CATQLAGKETQYF. Here the CDR3 DNA reads TGTGCCACGCAACTAGCGGGAAAAGAGACCCAGTACTTC.